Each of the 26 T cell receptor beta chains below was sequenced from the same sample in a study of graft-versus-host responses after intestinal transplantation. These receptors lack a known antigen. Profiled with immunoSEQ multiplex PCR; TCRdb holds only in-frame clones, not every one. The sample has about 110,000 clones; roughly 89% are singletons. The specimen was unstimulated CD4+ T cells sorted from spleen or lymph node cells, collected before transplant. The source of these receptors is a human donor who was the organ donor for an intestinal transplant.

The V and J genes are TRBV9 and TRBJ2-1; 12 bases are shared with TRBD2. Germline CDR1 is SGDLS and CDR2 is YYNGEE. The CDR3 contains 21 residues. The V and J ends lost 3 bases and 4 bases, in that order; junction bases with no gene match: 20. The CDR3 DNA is TGTGCCAGCAGCGAACCCCTGGCTAGCGGGAGGGTACAGATGAGATACAATGAGCAGTTCTTC. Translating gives CASSEPLASGRVQMRYNEQFF.

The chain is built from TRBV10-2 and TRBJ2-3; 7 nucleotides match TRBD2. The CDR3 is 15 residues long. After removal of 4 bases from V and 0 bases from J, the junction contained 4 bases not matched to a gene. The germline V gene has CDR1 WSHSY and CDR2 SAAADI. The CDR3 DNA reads TGCGCCAGCAGTGTTGGGAGGGAAAGCACAGATACGCAGTATTTT. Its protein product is CASSVGRESTDTQYF.

The CDR3 DNA follows: TGCAGTGCTTACAGGGATGGCTACACCTTC. Translation: CSAYRDGYTF. The rearrangement uses TRBV20-1 and TRBJ1-2; TRBD1 is a possible D gene (6 bases). CDR1 DFQATT and CDR2 SNEGSKA come from the germline V gene (reference sequence). V gave up 5 bases and J gave up 6 bases, with 7 bases separating them. The CDR3 length is 10 residues.

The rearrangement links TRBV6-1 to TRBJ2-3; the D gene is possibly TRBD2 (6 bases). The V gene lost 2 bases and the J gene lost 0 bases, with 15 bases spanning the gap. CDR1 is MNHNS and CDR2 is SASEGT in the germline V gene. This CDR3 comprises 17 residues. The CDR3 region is CASSEYSGGASTDTQYF. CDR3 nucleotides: TGTGCCAGCAGTGAATATTCGGGCGGGGCGAGCACAGATACGCAGTATTTT.

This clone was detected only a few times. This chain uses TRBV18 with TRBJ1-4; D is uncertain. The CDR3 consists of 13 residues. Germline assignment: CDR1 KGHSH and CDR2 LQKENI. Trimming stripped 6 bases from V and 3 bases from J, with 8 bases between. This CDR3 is CASSSRSNEKLFF. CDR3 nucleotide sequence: TGTGCCAGCTCTTCACGGTCTAATGAAAAACTGTTTTTT.

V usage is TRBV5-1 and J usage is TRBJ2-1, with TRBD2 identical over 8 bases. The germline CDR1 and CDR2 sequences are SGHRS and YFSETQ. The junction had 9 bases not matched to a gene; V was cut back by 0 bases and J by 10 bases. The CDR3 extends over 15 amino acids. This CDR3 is CASSLGSGSGNEQFF. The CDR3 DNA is TGCGCCAGCAGCTTGGGAAGCGGGAGCGGTAACGAGCAGTTCTTC.

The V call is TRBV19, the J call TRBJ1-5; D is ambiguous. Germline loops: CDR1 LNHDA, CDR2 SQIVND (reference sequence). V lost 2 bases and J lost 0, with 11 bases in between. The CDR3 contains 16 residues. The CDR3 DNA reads TGTGCCAGTAGTATAAAATCACCCCTTAGCAATCAGCCCCAGCATTTT. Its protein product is CASSIKSPLSNQPQHF.

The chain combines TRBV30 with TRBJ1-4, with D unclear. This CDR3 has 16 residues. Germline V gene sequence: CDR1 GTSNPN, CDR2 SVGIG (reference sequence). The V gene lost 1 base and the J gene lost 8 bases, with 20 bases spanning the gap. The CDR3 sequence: CAWSDPSGRPGEKLFF. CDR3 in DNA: TGTGCCTGGAGTGATCCCTCGGGTCGGCCGGGGGAAAAACTGTTTTTT.

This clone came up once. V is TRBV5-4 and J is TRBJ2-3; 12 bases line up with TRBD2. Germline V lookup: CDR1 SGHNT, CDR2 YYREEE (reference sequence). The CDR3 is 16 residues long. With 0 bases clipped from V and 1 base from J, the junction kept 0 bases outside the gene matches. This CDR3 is CASSLGLAGGTDTQYF. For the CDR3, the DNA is TGTGCCAGCAGCTTGGGACTAGCGGGGGGCACAGATACGCAGTATTTT.

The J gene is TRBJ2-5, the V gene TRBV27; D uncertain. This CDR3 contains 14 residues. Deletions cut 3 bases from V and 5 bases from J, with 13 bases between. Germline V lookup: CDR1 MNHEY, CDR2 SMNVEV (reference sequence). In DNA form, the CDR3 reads TGTGCCAGCAGTTTTGGGCAGCGTGGGGAGACCCAGTACTTC. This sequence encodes CASSFGQRGETQYF.

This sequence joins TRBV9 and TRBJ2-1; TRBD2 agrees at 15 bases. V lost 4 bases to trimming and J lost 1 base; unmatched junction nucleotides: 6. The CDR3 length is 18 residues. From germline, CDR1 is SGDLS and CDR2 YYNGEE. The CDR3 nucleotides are TGTGCCAGCAGCCCAAGGACTAGCGGGAGGGCGTCCTACAATGAGCAGTTCTTC. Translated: CASSPRTSGRASYNEQFF.

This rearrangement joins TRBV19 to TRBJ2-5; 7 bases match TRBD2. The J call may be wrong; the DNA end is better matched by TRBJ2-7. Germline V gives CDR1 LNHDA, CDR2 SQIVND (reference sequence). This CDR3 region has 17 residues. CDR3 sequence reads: CASSIFPGEGFSYEQYF. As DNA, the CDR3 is TGTGCCAGTAGTATATTCCCTGGGGAGGGCTTCTCCTACGAGCAGTACTTC.

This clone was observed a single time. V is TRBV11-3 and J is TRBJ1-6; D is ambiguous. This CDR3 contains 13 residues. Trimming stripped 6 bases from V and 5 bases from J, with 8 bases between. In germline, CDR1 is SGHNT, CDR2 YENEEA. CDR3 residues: CASSWENNSPLHF. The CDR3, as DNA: TGTGCCAGCAGTTGGGAAAATAATTCACCCCTCCACTTT.

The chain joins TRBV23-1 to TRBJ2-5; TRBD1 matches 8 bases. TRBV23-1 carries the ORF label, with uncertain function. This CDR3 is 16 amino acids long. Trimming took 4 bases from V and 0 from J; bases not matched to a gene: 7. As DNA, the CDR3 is TGCGCCAGCAGTCTCACCGGACAGGGAGACCAAGAGACCCAGTACTTC. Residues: CASSLTGQGDQETQYF.

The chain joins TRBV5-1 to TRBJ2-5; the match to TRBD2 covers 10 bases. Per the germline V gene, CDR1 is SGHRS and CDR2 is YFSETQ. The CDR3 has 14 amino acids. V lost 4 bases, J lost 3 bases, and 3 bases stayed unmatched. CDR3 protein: CASSPSGRKETQYF. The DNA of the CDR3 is TGCGCCAGCAGCCCTAGCGGGAGAAAAGAGACCCAGTACTTC.

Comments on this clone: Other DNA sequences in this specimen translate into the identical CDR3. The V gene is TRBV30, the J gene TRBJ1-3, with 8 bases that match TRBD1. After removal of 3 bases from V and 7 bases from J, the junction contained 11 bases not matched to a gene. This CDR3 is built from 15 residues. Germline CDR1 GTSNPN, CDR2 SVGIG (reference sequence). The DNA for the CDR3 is TGTGCCTGGAGGGCCCCGACAGGGGCTTGGAACACCATATATTTT. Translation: CAWRAPTGAWNTIYF.

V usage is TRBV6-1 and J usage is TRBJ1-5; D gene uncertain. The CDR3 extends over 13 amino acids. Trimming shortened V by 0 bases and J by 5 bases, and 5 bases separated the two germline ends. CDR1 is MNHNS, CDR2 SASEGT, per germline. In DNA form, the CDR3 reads TGTGCCAGCAGTGAAGCGGCCGATCAGCCCCAGCATTTT. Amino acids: CASSEAADQPQHF.

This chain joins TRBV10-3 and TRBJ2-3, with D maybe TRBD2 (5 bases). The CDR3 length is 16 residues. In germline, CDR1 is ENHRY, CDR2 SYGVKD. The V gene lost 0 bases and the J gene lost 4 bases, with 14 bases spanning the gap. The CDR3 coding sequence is TGTGCCATCAGTGAGTCCCCGGGGTATGCCCCAGATACGCAGTATTTT. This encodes CAISESPGYAPDTQYF.

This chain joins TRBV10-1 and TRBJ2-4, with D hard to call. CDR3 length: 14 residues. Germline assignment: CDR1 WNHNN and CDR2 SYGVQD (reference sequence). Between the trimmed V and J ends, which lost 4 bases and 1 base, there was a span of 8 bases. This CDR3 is CASSAGVAKNIQYF. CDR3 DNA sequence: TGCGCCAGCAGTGCTGGGGTGGCCAAAAACATTCAGTACTTC.

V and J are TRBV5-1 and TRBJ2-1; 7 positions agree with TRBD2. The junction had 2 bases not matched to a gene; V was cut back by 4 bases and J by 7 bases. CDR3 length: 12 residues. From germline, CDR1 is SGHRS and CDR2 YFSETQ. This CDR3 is CASSPSGNEQFF. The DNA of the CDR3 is TGCGCCAGCAGCCCTAGCGGAAATGAGCAGTTCTTC.

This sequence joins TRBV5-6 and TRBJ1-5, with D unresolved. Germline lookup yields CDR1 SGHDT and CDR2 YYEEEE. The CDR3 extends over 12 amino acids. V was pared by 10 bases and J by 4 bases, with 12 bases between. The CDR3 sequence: CAGPGFNQPQHF. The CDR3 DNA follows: TGTGCCGGCCCGGGATTTAATCAGCCCCAGCATTTT.

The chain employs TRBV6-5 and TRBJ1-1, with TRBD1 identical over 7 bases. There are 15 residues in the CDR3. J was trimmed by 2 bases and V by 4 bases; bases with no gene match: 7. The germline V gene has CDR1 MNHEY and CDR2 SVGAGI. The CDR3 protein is CASSFQGGSNTEAFF. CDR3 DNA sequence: TGTGCCAGCAGTTTCCAGGGGGGGTCTAACACTGAAGCTTTCTTT.

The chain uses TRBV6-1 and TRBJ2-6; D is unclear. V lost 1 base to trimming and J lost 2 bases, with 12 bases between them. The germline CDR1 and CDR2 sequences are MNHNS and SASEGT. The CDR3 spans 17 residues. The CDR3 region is CASSEVQFGPGANVLTF. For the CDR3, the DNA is TGTGCCAGCAGTGAAGTACAGTTCGGTCCTGGGGCCAACGTCCTGACTTTC.

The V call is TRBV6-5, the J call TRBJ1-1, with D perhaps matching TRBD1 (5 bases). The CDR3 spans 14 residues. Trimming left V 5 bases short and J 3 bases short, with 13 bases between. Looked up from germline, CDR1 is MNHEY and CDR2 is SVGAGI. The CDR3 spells CASSPTAGHTEAFF. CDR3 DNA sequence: TGTGCCAGCAGTCCCACCGCAGGGCACACTGAAGCTTTCTTT.

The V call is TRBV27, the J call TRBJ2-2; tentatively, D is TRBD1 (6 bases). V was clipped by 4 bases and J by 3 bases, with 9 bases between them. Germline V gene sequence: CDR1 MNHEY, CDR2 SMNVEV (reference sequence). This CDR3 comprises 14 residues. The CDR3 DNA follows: TGTGCCAGCAGTTCTACAGGGTACACCGGGGAGCTGTTTTTT. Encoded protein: CASSSTGYTGELFF.

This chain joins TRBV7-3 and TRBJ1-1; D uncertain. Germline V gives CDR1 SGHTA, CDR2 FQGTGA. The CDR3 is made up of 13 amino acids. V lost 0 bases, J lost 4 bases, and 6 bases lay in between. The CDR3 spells CASSLTGSTEAFF. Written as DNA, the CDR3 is TGTGCCAGCAGCTTAACCGGGTCCACTGAAGCTTTCTTT.